This is a list of T cell receptor beta chains from one sample in a study of cytomegalovirus exposure and HLA in healthy donors. Clones were sequenced by immunoSEQ multiplex PCR, and TCRdb holds only the in-frame ones, with some missing. The data show more than 75,000 clones, with around 90% seen just once and about 2.5% held by the top ten. Sequencing was done on a sample of PBMCs. The source of these receptors is a man in his late teens or twenties in good health and CMV-seronegative. Each CDR3 is given with its conserved first and last residue. A D gene is named only where the DNA matches it firmly. For some rows the clone size is stated as once, few or many, or as a class when expanded; others skip it.

size: .
D: TRBD2
J: TRBJ2-7
V: TRBV9
CDR3: CASSVGAKLGAGGPVEQYF
DNA: TGTGCCAGCAGCGTAGGCGCTAAGCTGGGCGCGGGAGGGCCCGTCGAGCAGTACTTC

size: .
D: .
J: TRBJ1-4
V: TRBV4-3
CDR3: CASSQDSRLNEKLFF
DNA: TGCGCCAGCAGCCAGGACAGTAGACTCAATGAAAAACTGTTTTTT

size: .
D: .
J: TRBJ2-2
V: TRBV6-6
CDR3: CASSGYLAGELFF
DNA: TGTGCCAGCAGCGGTTATTTGGCCGGGGAGCTGTTTTTT

size: .
D: TRBD2
J: TRBJ2-5
V: TRBV4-3
CDR3: CASSQGGGQQETQYF
DNA: TGCGCCAGCAGCCAAGGGGGAGGGCAGCAAGAGACCCAGTACTTC

size: .
D: .
J: TRBJ1-1
V: TRBV28
CDR3: CASSLGQRGAFF
DNA: TGTGCCAGCAGTCTCGGACAGAGGGGTGCTTTCTTT

size: few
D: .
J: TRBJ2-2
V: TRBV19
CDR3: CASSSLALTGEPFF
DNA: TGTGCCAGTAGTAGCCTAGCGCTCACCGGGGAGCCGTTTTTT

size: .
D: .
J: TRBJ2-1
V: TRBV7-3
CDR3: CASSLIPTTNEQFF
DNA: TGTGCCAGCAGCTTAATCCCAACTACCAATGAGCAGTTCTTC

size: once
D: TRBD1
J: TRBJ2-5
V: TRBV5-1
CDR3: CASSLQGEETQYF
DNA: TGCGCCAGCAGCCTACAGGGGGAAGAGACCCAGTACTTC

size: .
D: TRBD1
J: TRBJ2-1
V: TRBV7-8
CDR3: CASSLGTGNLIF
DNA: TGTGCCAGCAGCTTAGGGACAGGGAACCTAATCTTC

size: .
D: TRBD2
J: TRBJ2-7
V: TRBV25-1
CDR3: CASSDPSGSSYEQYF
DNA: TGTGCCAGCAGTGACCCTAGCGGGAGCTCCTACGAGCAGTACTTC

size: .
D: TRBD2
J: TRBJ2-3
V: TRBV19
CDR3: CASSITPLAVSTDTQYF
DNA: TGTGCCAGTAGTATTACCCCCCTAGCGGTGAGCACAGATACGCAGTATTTT

size: .
D: TRBD2
J: TRBJ2-5
V: TRBV18
CDR3: CASSPPPGTSGSETQYF
DNA: TGTGCCAGCTCACCCCCCCCGGGGACTAGCGGGAGTGAGACCCAATACTTC

size: .
D: .
J: TRBJ2-3
V: TRBV29-1
CDR3: CSVGTLSFKDTQYF
DNA: TGCAGCGTTGGGACTTTAAGCTTTAAGGATACGCAGTATTTT

size: once
D: TRBD1
J: TRBJ2-4
V: TRBV2
CDR3: CASSISGGAKNIQYF
DNA: TGTGCCAGCAGCATTTCAGGGGGAGCCAAAAACATTCAGTACTTC

size: .
D: TRBD2
J: TRBJ2-1
V: TRBV28
CDR3: CASSATSGTYNEQFF
DNA: TGTGCCAGCAGTGCGACTAGCGGAACTTACAATGAGCAGTTCTTC

size: .
D: .
J: TRBJ1-4
V: TRBV4-1
CDR3: CASSPKGGKEKLFF
DNA: TGCGCCAGCAGCCCCAAGGGGGGGAAGGAAAAACTGTTTTTT

size: .
D: TRBD1
J: TRBJ2-5
V: TRBV28
CDR3: CASREGAGTQETQYF
DNA: TGTGCCAGCAGAGAGGGGGCAGGGACCCAAGAGACCCAGTACTTC

size: .
D: .
J: TRBJ2-1
V: TRBV6-5
CDR3: CASSYSVGEQFF
DNA: TGTGCCAGCAGTTACTCGGTTGGCGAGCAGTTCTTC

size: .
D: TRBD2
J: TRBJ2-3
V: TRBV9
CDR3: CASSVRGVGLAGVADTQYF
DNA: TGTGCCAGCAGCGTAAGGGGCGTCGGACTAGCGGGAGTTGCAGATACGCAGTATTTT

size: .
D: TRBD2
J: TRBJ2-3
V: TRBV11-2
CDR3: CASSYGTSGPAGGQYF
DNA: TGTGCCAGCAGCTACGGGACTAGCGGGCCTGCTGGGGGGCAGTATTTT

size: .
D: TRBD2
J: TRBJ2-1
V: TRBV15
CDR3: CATSLAGGGGNEQFF
DNA: TGTGCCACCAGCTTAGCGGGAGGGGGTGGCAATGAGCAGTTCTTC

size: .
D: TRBD2
J: TRBJ2-7
V: TRBV18
CDR3: CASSPGGSSYEQYF
DNA: TGTGCCAGCTCACCAGGCGGGAGCTCCTACGAGCAGTACTTC

size: .
D: .
J: TRBJ1-1
V: TRBV28
CDR3: CASSADRLTEAFF
DNA: TGTGCCAGCAGTGCGGATAGGTTGACTGAAGCTTTCTTT

size: .
D: .
J: TRBJ2-7
V: TRBV14
CDR3: CASSQDRILDEQYF
DNA: TGTGCCAGCAGCCAAGATAGAATTCTCGACGAGCAGTACTTC

size: few
D: .
J: TRBJ1-4
V: TRBV19
CDR3: CASSIEWAENEKLFF
DNA: TGTGCCAGTAGTATAGAATGGGCAGAGAATGAAAAACTGTTTTTT

size: once
D: .
J: TRBJ1-4
V: TRBV19
CDR3: CASSRAATNEKLFF
DNA: TGTGCCAGTAGTAGGGCTGCAACTAATGAAAAACTGTTTTTT

size: few
D: .
J: TRBJ1-1
V: TRBV2
CDR3: CASSEIMAFF
DNA: TGTGCCAGCAGTGAAATTATGGCTTTCTTT

size: .
D: TRBD1
J: TRBJ1-3
V: TRBV13
CDR3: CASSQRQGRYSGNTIYF
DNA: TGTGCCAGCAGCCAGCGACAGGGAAGGTACTCTGGAAACACCATATATTTT

size: .
D: TRBD2
J: TRBJ2-5
V: TRBV18
CDR3: CASSPGLAGVWETQYF
DNA: TGTGCCAGCTCACCGGGACTAGCGGGAGTCTGGGAGACCCAGTACTTC

size: .
D: TRBD1
J: TRBJ1-6
V: TRBV7-2
CDR3: CASSLVGGTGANNSPLHF
DNA: TGTGCCAGCAGCTTAGTGGGGGGGACAGGGGCGAATAATTCACCCCTCCACTTT

size: .
D: TRBD2
J: TRBJ2-7
V: TRBV6-1
CDR3: CASSEKGGTSWSEQYF
DNA: TGTGCCAGCAGTGAAAAGGGAGGGACTAGCTGGAGCGAGCAGTACTTC

size: .
D: .
J: TRBJ2-1
V: TRBV9
CDR3: CASGVSDEQFF
DNA: TGTGCCAGCGGGGTTAGCGATGAGCAGTTCTTC

size: .
D: TRBD2
J: TRBJ2-7
V: TRBV11-3
CDR3: CASSVSGGGEQYF
DNA: TGTGCCAGCAGCGTTAGCGGGGGTGGCGAGCAGTACTTC

size: .
D: TRBD2
J: TRBJ2-5
V: TRBV7-3
CDR3: CASSLGLAGGETQYF
DNA: TGTGCCAGCAGCCTGGGACTAGCGGGAGGAGAGACCCAGTACTTC

size: .
D: TRBD2
J: TRBJ2-3
V: TRBV7-3
CDR3: CASSLMGLAGGGYTDTQYF
DNA: TGTGCCAGCAGCTTAATGGGACTAGCGGGAGGGGGTTACACAGATACGCAGTATTTT

size: .
D: TRBD1
J: TRBJ1-4
V: TRBV4-1
CDR3: CASSQVQGANEKLFF
DNA: TGCGCCAGCAGCCAAGTCCAGGGGGCTAATGAAAAACTGTTTTTT

size: .
D: TRBD2
J: TRBJ2-3
V: TRBV6-4
CDR3: CASRKTSGSTDTQYF
DNA: TGTGCCAGCAGGAAGACTAGCGGGAGCACAGATACGCAGTATTTT